The clone carrying this T cell receptor beta chain appeared a few times. The antigen remains undetermined. This sample stems from a study of blood T cells in healthy people across ages. The study's findings and limits: Not knowing donor CMV status may have confounded expanded clonotype changes.

Together with a sample-barcoded 5' primer, a J-beta primer mix was included in a second PCR lasting about 7 to 12 cycles. Every cDNA was tagged by a template-switch adaptor with 12 random nucleotides. TCRdb ran MiXCR on the 5' RACE reads and lists one entry per CDR3 protein. The data show about 570,000 distinct CDR3 sequences, with 27% seen just once and roughly 3.5% held by the top ten. V was trimmed by 0 bases and J by 10 bases, leaving 16 bases between them. The germline CDR1 and CDR2 sequences are SNHLY and FYNNEI. This CDR3 spans 15 amino acids. The data were also submitted as part of a second study, on T cells of mothers and their children. That source notes: Related and unrelated pairs show similar thymic shaping of TCR recombination output.

The TCR comes from a boy between 2 and 10 years old in good health. V gene TRBV2 combines with J gene TRBJ2-1; the D gene could be TRBD1 or TRBD2 (6 bases each). Sequenced input: blood. The CDR3 sequence is CASSEARGQVSEQFF. DNA of the CDR3: TGTGCCAGCAGTGAAGCGCGGGGACAAGTGAGCGAGCAGTTCTTC.